The present TCR beta chain was sequenced within a study of early T cells in non-severe SARS-CoV-2 infection. Study-level information: Unpaired chains resulted from sequencing bulk RNA of unsorted whole blood.

Individual cDNA molecules carried attached unique molecular identifiers. From the 5' RACE reads, TCRdb called clonotypes with MiXCR, one entry per CDR3 protein. The sample holds about 69,000 distinct CDR3 sequences; roughly an eighth are singletons and the top ten take 4.5% to 7%. This clonotype showed up just a few times. The starting material was whole blood, obtained at baseline. The TCR was taken from an adult who was a healthcare worker with PCR-confirmed SARS-CoV-2 infection or an uninfected control (not recorded which).

CDR3 protein: CASSLGIDRVADYEQFF. The CDR3 DNA sequence: TGCGCCAGCAGCTTGGGGATCGACAGGGTTGCGGACTATGAGCAGTTCTTC. J is TRBJ2-1 and V is TRBV5-1; 7 bases are a match to TRBD1. CDR1 and CDR2 (germline): SGHRS, YFSETQ. J was trimmed by 8 bases and V by 0 bases; bases with no gene match: 14. The CDR3 runs to 17 residues.